The next 30 T cell receptor beta chains were all read from a single sample in a study of T cells in tuberculosis. Data came from immunoSEQ multiplex PCR; TCRdb stores just in-frame clones and leaves some out. This sample yields 25,000 to 30,000 clones, of which 90% are seen a single time; roughly 6% belongs to the top ten. Sequenced: PBMCs. The origin of the receptors is a donor aged 5-35 years with latent tuberculosis or without tuberculosis infection.

V gene TRBV29-1 combines with J gene TRBJ2-3; TRBD2 is a possible D gene (5 bases). Germline lookup yields CDR1 SQVTM and CDR2 ANQGSEA. The V end was cut by 6 bases, the J end by 0 bases, with 16 bases between. The CDR3 is made up of 15 amino acids. In DNA, the CDR3 is TGCAGCGTGGCCCGCGGGTCGACTAGCACAGATACGCAGTATTTT. Translated, it gives CSVARGSTSTDTQYF.

The rearrangement joins TRBV5-1 to TRBJ2-5; TRBD1 matches 9 bases. V was pared by 0 bases and J by 5 bases, with 5 bases of the junction left unmatched. Germline V gene lookup returns CDR1 SGHRS and CDR2 YFSETQ. The CDR3 has 15 amino acids. The CDR3, as DNA: TGCGCCAGCAGCTTGGCCTTTGGACAGGGGGAGACCCAGTACTTC. Encoded protein: CASSLAFGQGETQYF.

The V and J genes are TRBV2 and TRBJ2-2; TRBD1 matches 9 bases. V lost 5 bases, J lost 7 bases, and 8 bases stayed unmatched. This CDR3 region has 15 residues. The germline gives CDR1 SNHLY, CDR2 FYNNEI. Written as DNA, the CDR3 is TGTGCCAGCAGTCTGAGGGGACAGGGAGGCGGGGAGCTGTTTTTT. It is translated as CASSLRGQGGGELFF.

This chain uses TRBV6-1 with TRBJ1-4; 9 nucleotides agree with TRBD1. The trim removed 6 bases at V and 6 bases at J, leaving 5 bases unmatched. This CDR3 has 14 residues. Germline V CDR1 and CDR2: MNHNS, SASEGT. DNA for the CDR3: TGTGCCAGCAGGGACAGGGGCGGCGATGAAAAACTGTTTTTT. Protein: CASRDRGGDEKLFF.

V gene TRBV12-5 combines with J gene TRBJ2-7; 7 nucleotides agree with TRBD1. The CDR3 length is 15 residues. J was trimmed by 4 bases and V by 0 bases; bases with no gene match: 6. Germline CDR1 reads LGHNT; CDR2 reads FRNRAP. This CDR3 is CASGLVRGPSYEQYF. The CDR3 DNA is TGTGCTAGTGGTTTGGTAAGGGGGCCTTCGTACGAGCAGTACTTC.

This clone was counted a single time. V and J are TRBV19 and TRBJ1-4, with TRBD1 identical over 12 bases. In germline, CDR1 is LNHDA, CDR2 SQIVND (reference sequence). The CDR3 runs to 17 residues. V trimming: 2 bases; J trimming: 3 bases; junction bases outside the gene matches: 4. The CDR3 here is CASSISGTGGPNEKLFF. CDR3 nucleotide sequence: TGTGCCAGTAGTATATCCGGGACAGGGGGCCCTAATGAAAAACTGTTTTTT.

This sequence joins TRBV6-5 and TRBJ1-4, with no clear D. The CDR3 has 14 amino acids. CDR1 is MNHEY and CDR2 is SVGAGI in the germline V gene. With 7 bases removed from V and 4 bases from J, the gap between germline ends came to 13 bases. The DNA for the CDR3 is TGTGCCAGCAAGCTAGAAGCCCTTAATGAAAAACTGTTTTTT. This encodes CASKLEALNEKLFF.

By frequency in the sample, this clone is large (0.1 to 1%). This chain connects TRBV7-8 to TRBJ2-7, with a possible D match to TRBD2 (6 bases). This CDR3 contains 11 residues. From germline, CDR1 is SGHVS and CDR2 FQNEAQ. The V gene lost 4 bases and the J gene lost 5 bases, with 6 bases spanning the gap. The CDR3 coding sequence is TGTGCCAGCAGCTGGGGGGACGAGCAGTACTTC. Its protein product is CASSWGDEQYF. The whole variable domain, filled in from reference TRBV7-8 and TRBJ2-7, reads GAGVSQSPRYKVAKRGQDVALRCDPISGHVSLFWYQQALGQGPEFLTYFQNEAQLDKSGLPSDRFFAERPEGSVSTLKIQRTQQEDSAVYLCASSWGDEQYFGPGTRLTVT.

The chain is built from TRBV6-5 and TRBJ2-1, with TRBD2 identical over 8 bases. CDR1 MNHEY and CDR2 SVGAGI come from the germline V gene. V trimming: 11 bases; J trimming: 5 bases; junction bases outside the gene matches: 8. The CDR3 contains 13 residues. DNA of the CDR3: TGTGCCTGCGGTGAGCGGGGGAACAATGAGCAGTTCTTC. It specifies CACGERGNNEQFF.

This rearrangement joins TRBV2 to TRBJ2-7, with TRBD1 as a possible D gene (6 bases). CDR1 and CDR2 from the germline V gene are SNHLY and FYNNEI. CDR3 length: 13 residues. Trimming cost V 6 bases and J 0 bases, with 9 bases left between them. The CDR3: CASSTGTSYEQYF. CDR3 in DNA: TGTGCCAGCAGCACAGGGACCTCCTACGAGCAGTACTTC.

The chain joins TRBV6-1 to TRBJ2-5; D uncertain. The germline CDR1 and CDR2 sequences are MNHNS and SASEGT. The CDR3 runs to 12 residues. Trimming left V 7 bases short and J 4 bases short, with 10 bases between. The CDR3 bases are TGTGCCAGCACGCCGAGACTAGAGACCCAGTACTTC. Amino acid sequence: CASTPRLETQYF.

The rearrangement links TRBV10-2 to TRBJ1-2; TRBD1 matches at 11 bases. The CDR3 spans 16 residues. J lost 5 bases, V lost 0 bases, and 5 bases had no gene match. CDR1 is WSHSY, CDR2 SAAADI, per germline. CDR3 amino acids: CASSESTRDRGYGYTF. In nucleotides, the CDR3 is TGCGCCAGCAGTGAGTCGACGAGGGACAGGGGGTATGGCTACACCTTC.

The CDR3 is CASNLQEPTDTQYF. The CDR3 coding sequence is TGTGCCAGCAACTTACAGGAACCCACAGATACGCAGTATTTT. This chain connects TRBV6-1 to TRBJ2-3; weak D call: TRBD1 (5 bases). The V end was cut by 7 bases, the J end by 2 bases, with 13 bases between. The CDR3 contains 14 residues. Germline V gene lookup returns CDR1 MNHNS and CDR2 SASEGT.

In this sample, this clone turned up a few times. V gene TRBV21-1 combines with J gene TRBJ2-3; the table calls TRBD1, which could not be checked here. TRBV21-1 is classified as a pseudogene. CDR3 length: 16 amino acids. The CDR3 region has the DNA TGTGCCAGCAGCCCCCGGACAGGATGGGGCACAGATACGCAGTATTTT. Amino acid sequence: CASSPRTGWGTDTQYF.

The gene calls are TRBV9 and TRBJ2-1; D might be TRBD2 (6 bases). The germline V gene encodes CDR1 SGDLS and CDR2 YYNGEE. This CDR3 spans 16 amino acids. V was shortened by 4 bases and J by 4 bases, with 18 bases between the two germline ends. In DNA form, the CDR3 reads TGTGCCAGCAGCCCCACGACTAGGGCCCGTTACAATGAGCAGTTCTTC. Protein product: CASSPTTRARYNEQFF.

V and J are TRBV28 and TRBJ2-2, with D possibly being TRBD1 (5 bases). The CDR3 extends over 14 amino acids. Germline V gene lookup returns CDR1 MDHEN and CDR2 SYDVKM. The V gene lost 8 bases and the J gene lost 6 bases, with 16 bases spanning the gap. The CDR3 DNA reads as TGTGCCAGCTTGCGACAGCATGGGGCCGGGGAGCTGTTTTTT. Its protein product is CASLRQHGAGELFF.

The chain combines TRBV19 with TRBJ2-7; D may be TRBD2 (6 bases). CDR1 is LNHDA and CDR2 is SQIVND in the germline V gene (reference sequence). V shed 6 bases and J shed 6 bases, with 21 bases lying between them. This CDR3 has 15 residues. The CDR3 region is CASSNYNSGEGEQYF. The CDR3 DNA reads as TGTGCCAGTAGCAACTACAATAGCGGCGAAGGCGAGCAGTACTTC.

The rearrangement joins TRBV21-1 to TRBJ2-7; TRBD1 is taken as the D call from the table, unchecked against the DNA. TRBV21-1 is a pseudogene locus. CDR3 length equals 12 residues. The CDR3 protein is CASSPRFYEQYF. The CDR3 nucleotides read TGTGCCAGCAGCCCCAGATTCTACGAGCAGTACTTC.

The V and J genes are TRBV7-2 and TRBJ1-1; weak D call: TRBD1 (6 bases). The V end lost 11 bases, the J end lost 2 bases, and 15 bases lay between the germline ends. CDR3 length: 13 residues. Germline assignment: CDR1 SGHTA and CDR2 FQGNSA. CDR3 sequence: CAGERQANTEAFF. The CDR3, as DNA: TGTGCCGGGGAACGACAGGCTAACACTGAAGCTTTCTTT.

The table lists this clone with a few counts. The V gene is TRBV5-1, the J gene TRBJ2-5, with 9 bases matching TRBD1. V dropped 5 bases and J dropped 4; count of bases not matched to a gene: 9. Per the germline V gene, CDR1 is SGHRS and CDR2 is YFSETQ. The CDR3 runs 15 residues. The CDR3 DNA follows: TGCGCCAGCAGTCGTACAGGGGGCGATGTAGAGACCCAGTACTTC. It yields the protein CASSRTGGDVETQYF.

The chain recombines TRBV6-1 with TRBJ1-5; TRBD1 matches at 7 bases. There are 14 residues in the CDR3. From germline, CDR1 is MNHNS and CDR2 SASEGT. V lost 2 bases, J lost 7 bases, and 5 bases stayed unmatched. CDR3 amino acids: CASSEPGGGQPQHF. The CDR3 bases are TGTGCCAGCAGTGAACCAGGGGGTGGACAGCCCCAGCATTTT.

This chain joins TRBV5-4 and TRBJ2-7; 11 positions match TRBD1. Trimming removed 4 bases from V and 5 bases from J; junction bases left unmatched: 2. The length of the CDR3 is 13 residues. CDR1 and CDR2 from the germline V gene are SGHNT and YYREEE (reference sequence). The CDR3, as DNA: TGTGCCAGCAGCCGGGACAGGGGGGACGAGCAGTACTTC. Protein product: CASSRDRGDEQYF.

This rearrangement joins TRBV7-9 to TRBJ2-5; D may be TRBD1 (6 bases). CDR1 is SEHNR and CDR2 is FQNEAQ in the germline V gene (reference sequence). CDR3 length: 14 amino acids. V was clipped by 5 bases and J by 2 bases, with 12 bases between them. CDR3 sequence: CASSLWGTQETQYF. The DNA for the CDR3 is TGTGCCAGCAGCCTTTGGGGGACACAAGAGACCCAGTACTTC.

This chain joins TRBV28 and TRBJ1-6, with TRBD1 identical over 9 bases. From germline, CDR1 is MDHEN and CDR2 SYDVKM. The CDR3 contains 15 residues. V dropped 5 bases and J dropped 10; count of bases not matched to a gene: 9. CDR3 in DNA: TGTGCCAGCAGTCTACACGGGACAGGGAGCTCACCCCTCCACTTT. Translating it yields CASSLHGTGSSPLHF.

The gene calls are TRBV11-2 and TRBJ1-1; a possible D gene is TRBD1 (5 bases). Germline lookup yields CDR1 SGHAT and CDR2 FQNNGV. CDR3 size: 15 residues. The V gene lost 1 base and the J gene lost 4 bases, with 13 bases spanning the gap. CDR3 sequence reads: CASSLGQGGITEAFF. CDR3 DNA: TGTGCCAGCAGCTTAGGGCAGGGAGGGATCACTGAAGCTTTCTTT.

The V gene is TRBV28, the J gene TRBJ1-1; D is ambiguous. Germline CDR1 and CDR2: MDHEN and SYDVKM. The V end was cut by 5 bases, the J end by 0 bases, with 10 bases between. This CDR3 is 14 amino acids long. The CDR3 sequence is CASSRGRVNTEAFF. The CDR3 DNA reads TGTGCCAGCAGTCGGGGAAGGGTGAACACTGAAGCTTTCTTT.

Here the CDR3 reads CASTETGRSYEQYF. For the CDR3, the DNA is TGCGCCAGCACAGAGACAGGGCGCTCCTACGAGCAGTACTTC. This sequence joins TRBV5-1 and TRBJ2-7; TRBD1 agrees at 7 bases. The junction had 6 bases not matched to a gene; V was cut back by 6 bases and J by 0 bases. CDR3 length equals 14 residues. Germline-derived CDR1 and CDR2 are SGHRS and YFSETQ.

The chain links TRBV2 to TRBJ1-5; D gene unclear. The CDR3 contains 15 residues. V shed 5 bases and J shed 0 bases, with 11 bases lying between them. Per germline, CDR1 SNHLY and CDR2 FYNNEI. CDR3 in amino acids: CASSRQADSNQPQHF. CDR3 sequence (DNA): TGTGCCAGCAGTAGGCAGGCTGATAGCAATCAGCCCCAGCATTTT.

The rearrangement links TRBV6-6 to TRBJ2-2, with 8 bases identical to TRBD1. The CDR3 contains 15 residues. Germline V lookup: CDR1 MNHNY, CDR2 SVGAGI (reference sequence). J was trimmed by 7 bases and V by 0 bases; bases with no gene match: 4. The CDR3 region is CASSYSPGQGGELFF. In nucleotides, the CDR3 is TGTGCCAGCAGTTACTCCCCTGGACAGGGCGGGGAGCTGTTTTTT.

This clone appeared once. The chain carries TRBV6-5 and TRBJ1-5; 8 bases agree with TRBD1. The CDR3 covers 15 residues. Looked up from germline, CDR1 is MNHEY and CDR2 is SVGAGI. V lost 5 bases to trimming and J lost 5 bases; unmatched junction nucleotides: 8. CDR3 bases: TGTGCCAGCAGTGGAAAGGACAGGGTATATCAGCCCCAGCATTTT. Translating it yields CASSGKDRVYQPQHF.